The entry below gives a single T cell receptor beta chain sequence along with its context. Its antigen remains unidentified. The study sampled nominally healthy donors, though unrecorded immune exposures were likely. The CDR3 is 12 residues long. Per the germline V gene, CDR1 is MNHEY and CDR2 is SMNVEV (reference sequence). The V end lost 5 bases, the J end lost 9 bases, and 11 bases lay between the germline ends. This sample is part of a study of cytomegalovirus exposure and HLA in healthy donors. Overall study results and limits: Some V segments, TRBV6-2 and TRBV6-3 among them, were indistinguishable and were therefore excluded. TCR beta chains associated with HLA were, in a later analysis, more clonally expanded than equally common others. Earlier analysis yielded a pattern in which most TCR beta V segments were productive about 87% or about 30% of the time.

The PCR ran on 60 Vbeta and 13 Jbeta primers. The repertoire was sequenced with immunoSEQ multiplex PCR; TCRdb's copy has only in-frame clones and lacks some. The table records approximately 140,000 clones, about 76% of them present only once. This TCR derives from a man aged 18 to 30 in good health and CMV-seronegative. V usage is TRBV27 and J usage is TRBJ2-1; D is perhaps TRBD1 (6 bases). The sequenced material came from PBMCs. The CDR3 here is CASSPQGSEQFF. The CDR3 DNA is TGTGCCAGCAGTCCACAGGGATCTGAGCAGTTCTTC.